This paragraph covers one T cell receptor (beta chain) sequence. The antigen remains unidentified. Expressed TCRB transcripts were sequenced after all isolated RNA was converted to cDNA. The protocol was immunoSEQ multiplex PCR, while the TCRdb copy is restricted to in-frame clones and leaves out a portion. The table has 300,000 to 400,000 clones, around 9% seen once. The data belong to a study of beta chain features in type 1 diabetes. Turning to the study itself: Over all samples combined, about 100,000,000 sorted cells were examined. General study results and limits: In every one of the four CD4+ subsets, TCRB CDR3s were moderately but significantly shorter in Type 1 diabetes patients.

The CDR3 loop spans 14 amino acids. V lost 5 bases to trimming and J lost 0 bases, with 11 bases between them. Germline CDR1 and CDR2: MNHEY and SVGAGI. The specimen sequenced was central memory CD4+ T cells from blood. This chain joins TRBV6-5 and TRBJ2-7, with D possibly being TRBD1 (6 bases). The receptor's source is a man aged 30-40 years with type 1 diabetes. The CDR3 DNA reads TGTGCCAGCAGTGGGGGCGGAAGCTCCTACGAGCAGTACTTC. Translated: CASSGGGSSYEQYF.